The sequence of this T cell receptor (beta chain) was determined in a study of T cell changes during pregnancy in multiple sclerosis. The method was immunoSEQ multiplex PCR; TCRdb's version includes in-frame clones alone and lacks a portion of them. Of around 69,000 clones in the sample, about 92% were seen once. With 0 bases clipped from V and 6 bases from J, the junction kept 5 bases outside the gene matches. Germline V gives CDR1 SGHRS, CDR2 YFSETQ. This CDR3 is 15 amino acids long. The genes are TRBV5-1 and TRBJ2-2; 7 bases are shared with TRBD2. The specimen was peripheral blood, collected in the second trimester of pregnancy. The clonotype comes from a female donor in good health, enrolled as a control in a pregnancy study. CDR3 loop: CASSLAATSPGELFF. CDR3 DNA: TGCGCCAGCAGCTTGGCCGCGACTAGCCCCGGGGAGCTGTTTTTT. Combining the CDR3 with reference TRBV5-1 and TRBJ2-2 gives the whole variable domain KAGVTQTPRYLIKTRGQQVTLSCSPISGHRSVSWYQQTPGQGLQFLFEYFSETQRNKGNFPGRFSGRQFSNSRSEMNVSTLELGDSALYLCASSLAATSPGELFFGEGSRLTVL.